The 2 T cell receptor beta chains below all came from one sample that was sequenced in a study of cytomegalovirus exposure and HLA in healthy donors. The primer mix had 60 Vbeta and 13 Jbeta primers. Sequencing used immunoSEQ multiplex PCR; TCRdb keeps in-frame clones, though not all of them. Seen here are 100,000 to 150,000 clones, about three quarters observed once, and the top ten hold roughly 1.2%. Sequencing used PBMCs. The receptors were gathered from a female donor in good health and CMV-seronegative.

The rearrangement links TRBV28 to TRBJ1-4, with 8 bases matching TRBD1. This CDR3 is built from 15 residues. Germline V gene lookup returns CDR1 MDHEN and CDR2 SYDVKM. The V and J ends lost 7 bases and 8 bases, in that order; junction bases with no gene match: 12. The CDR3 loop reads CASTSHGTGGEKLFF. The CDR3 DNA follows: TGTGCCAGCACCTCTCACGGGACAGGTGGAGAAAAACTGTTTTTT.

The rearrangement uses TRBV6-6 and TRBJ2-7; TRBD2 might be the D (6 bases). V was trimmed by 2 bases and J by 3 bases, leaving 17 bases between them. Germline CDR1 reads MNHNY; CDR2 reads SVGAGI (reference sequence). The CDR3 runs to 16 residues. In DNA form, the CDR3 reads TGTGCCAGCAGTTACCTCGAAGTGGGGGAGGACTACGAGCAGTACTTC. It specifies CASSYLEVGEDYEQYF.